This is a list of T cell receptor beta chains from one sample in a study of STAT5B mutations in CD4+ large granular lymphocyte leukemia. Here immunoSEQ multiplex PCR was the method, and the copy in TCRdb shows in-frame clones only, minus some. The sample has some 29,000 clones, over 70% seen once; the top ten hold around 1%. Sequencing used CD4+ T cells from blood buffy coats. The source of these receptors is a human donor in good health. Both conserved end residues are part of each CDR3. The order of the fields is V gene, J gene, D gene, clone size, CDR3 DNA, CDR3 protein. A D gene is named only where the DNA matches it firmly. Clone size is stated in some rows and not others, as once, few, many or a class when expanded.

TRBV19,TRBJ2-1,.,.,TGTGCCAGTAGTATAGACGGGAGCTCCTACAATGAGCAGTTCTTC,CASSIDGSSYNEQFF
TRBV5-8,TRBJ2-2,.,.,TGTGCCAGCAGCCCTATCACCGGGGAGCTGTTTTTT,CASSPITGELFF
TRBV6-5,TRBJ2-7,.,.,TGTGCCAGACCGTCAGAGCGCGAGCAGTACTTC,CARPSEREQYF
TRBV29-1,TRBJ2-7,TRBD2,.,TGCAGCGTTGAAAGGCGAGTACTAGCGGGGGAAACTTACGAGCAGTACTTC,CSVERRVLAGETYEQYF
TRBV18,TRBJ1-1,.,.,TGTGCCAGCTCACCCCAGGGCTCGTGGACTGAAGCTTTCTTT,CASSPQGSWTEAFF
TRBV5-1,TRBJ1-1,TRBD1,once,TGCGCCAGCAGCCCCGGACAGGGGCCGATGGGTACTGAAGCTTTCTTT,CASSPGQGPMGTEAFF
TRBV2,TRBJ1-4,.,once,TGTGCCAGCAGTGTCCTAGGGATCGCTAATGAAAAACTGTTTTTT,CASSVLGIANEKLFF
TRBV29-1,TRBJ1-4,.,.,TGCAGCGTCGACCAGGGGGAAAAACTGTTTTTT,CSVDQGEKLFF
TRBV30,TRBJ1-6,TRBD1,.,TGTGCCTGGAGTAAGGACAGGGGGAATTCACCCCTCCACTTT,CAWSKDRGNSPLHF
TRBV29-1,TRBJ2-2,TRBD1,.,TGCAGCGTTGAAAGACAGGGTGGGACCGGGGAGCTGTTTTTT,CSVERQGGTGELFF
TRBV6-5,TRBJ2-2,.,.,TGTGCCAGCAGTTACATGGACTTGACCGGGGAGCTGTTTTTT,CASSYMDLTGELFF
TRBV18,TRBJ2-7,.,.,TGTGCCAGCTCACGTCAGTACGAGCAGTACTTC,CASSRQYEQYF
TRBV2,TRBJ1-5,.,once,TGTGCCAGCAGTGGGGTTGGGGGGCCCGGCAATCAGCCCCAGCATTTT,CASSGVGGPGNQPQHF
TRBV19,TRBJ2-2,.,.,TGTGCCACCGACGGTGGTGGGGGCACCGGGGAGCTGTTTTTT,CATDGGGGTGELFF
TRBV29-1,TRBJ1-2,.,.,TGCAGCGATCGCGGGGGGGCGCAAGGCTACACCTTC,CSDRGGAQGYTF
TRBV7-8,TRBJ1-6,.,.,TGTGCCAGCAGCTTAGGGGTCAGGGATAATTCACCCCTCCACTTT,CASSLGVRDNSPLHF
TRBV11-3,TRBJ2-5,TRBD1,.,TGTGCCAGCAGCCCGGGACAGGGGGCGAAAGAGACCCAGTACTTC,CASSPGQGAKETQYF
TRBV11-2,TRBJ2-5,TRBD2,.,TGTGCCAGCAGCCGGATCACTAGCGGGGGTCGAGAGACCCAGTACTTC,CASSRITSGGRETQYF
TRBV7-3,TRBJ2-3,TRBD1,.,TGTGCCAGCAGCTTCAAAGGGGGCGCCGGAGATACGCAGTATTTT,CASSFKGGAGDTQYF